The T cell receptor beta chain under discussion was sequenced for a study of Graves' ophthalmopathy and Graves' hyperthyroidism. The CDR3 is 15 amino acids. V dropped 2 bases and J dropped 7 bases, with 17 bases sitting between them. Germline CDR1 MGHDK, CDR2 SYGVNS. Scientists amplified the TCR beta CDR3 regions from RNA transcripts. RT-PCR with HTBI primers came first, then second-round multiplex PCR. TCRdb passed the multiplex PCR reads through MiXCR, listing each CDR3 protein once. The table lists 580,000 or so distinct CDR3 sequences, less than 40% of them singletons. This clonotype was obtained from an adult man with Graves' hyperthyroidism. V and J are TRBV25-1 and TRBJ1-1, with TRBD1 as a possible D gene (5 bases). Sequencing was performed on peripheral blood or thyroid tissue (not recorded which). CDR3 nucleotide sequence: TGTGCCAGCAGTGAACACCGGCAGGGAGCTGGTGAAGCTTTCTTT. This gives the protein CASSEHRQGAGEAFF.